This section outlines one T cell receptor (beta chain) sequence together with its context. Its target is not known. Ten immunoSEQ deep assay plates held the unsorted PBMC DNA. Assay used: immunoSEQ multiplex PCR; TCRdb lists only in-frame clones, some missing. This sample yields roughly 490,000 clones, of which 76% are seen a single time; around 13% belongs to the top ten. The sample is drawn from a study of shared clonotypes between healthy human individuals. On the study more broadly: Samples came from two female and a few male donors aged 18 to 49. Study conclusions and caveats: Investigators expected sequencing depth to affect clonotype sharing among donors.

The sequence was obtained from a woman aged 40 to 50 in good health. Some clones in this sample may be carry-over from other donors' samples. Sequences were obtained from PBMCs.

The CDR3: CASSSGTLADTQYF. For the CDR3, the DNA is TGCGCCAGCAGCTCCGGGACGCTAGCAGATACGCAGTATTTT. The V gene is TRBV5-1, the J gene TRBJ2-3, with D perhaps being TRBD1 or TRBD2 (5 bases each). CDR1 and CDR2 from the germline V gene are SGHRS and YFSETQ. V was shortened by 3 bases and J by 4 bases, with 12 bases between the two germline ends. The CDR3 loop spans 14 amino acids.